This T cell receptor (beta chain) came from a study of vaccination effects on CD4 cells after COVID-19. CDR1 is SGHDT, CDR2 YYEEEE, per germline. The junction had 6 bases not matched to a gene; V was cut back by 4 bases and J by 7 bases. The CDR3 extends over 15 amino acids. Antigen-specific CD4+ T cell clonotypes were called by their expansion after viral peptide-pool culture in ViraFEST. Investigators separated out CD4+ T cells once approximately 11 days of culture had passed. The participants, recipients of two vaccine doses, got either BNT162b2 or mRNA-1273. This table comes from immunoSEQ multiplex PCR, and its TCRdb copy is limited to in-frame clones, with some not included. The sample holds about 69,000 clones; approximately 76% are singletons and the top ten take about 0.86%. Worth noting for this clone: The antigen is not known.

The source material was CD4+ T cells from PBMCs cultured with HCoV-OC43 spike peptides, sampled after COVID-19 vaccination. Subset here: HCoV-OC43 spike overlapping peptide pool stimulation. This chain joins TRBV5-6 and TRBJ2-1; 12 bases map to TRBD2. The source of this sequence is a human donor who received a COVID-19 vaccine. The CDR3 nucleotides read TGTGCCAGCAGCCCTAGCGGGGGGGCTTGGAATGAGCAGTTCTTC. Amino acids: CASSPSGGAWNEQFF.